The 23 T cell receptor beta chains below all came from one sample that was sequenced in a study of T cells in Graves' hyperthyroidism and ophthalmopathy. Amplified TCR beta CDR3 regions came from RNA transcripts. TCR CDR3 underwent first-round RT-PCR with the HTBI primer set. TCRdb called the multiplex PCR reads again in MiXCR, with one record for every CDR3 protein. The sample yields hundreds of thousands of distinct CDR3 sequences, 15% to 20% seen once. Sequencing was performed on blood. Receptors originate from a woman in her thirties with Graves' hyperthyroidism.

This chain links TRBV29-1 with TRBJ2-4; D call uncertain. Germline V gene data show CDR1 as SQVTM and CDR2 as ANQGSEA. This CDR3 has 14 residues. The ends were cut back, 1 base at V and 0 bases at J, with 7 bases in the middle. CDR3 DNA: TGCAGCGTTGAAGTTGATTTAGCCAAAAACATTCAGTACTTC. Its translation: CSVEVDLAKNIQYF.

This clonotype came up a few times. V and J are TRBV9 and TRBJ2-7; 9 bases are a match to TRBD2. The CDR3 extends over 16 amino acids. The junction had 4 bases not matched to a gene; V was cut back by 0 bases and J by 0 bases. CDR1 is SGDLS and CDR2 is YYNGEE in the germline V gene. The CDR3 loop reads CASSVGASGNSYEQYF. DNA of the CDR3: TGTGCCAGCAGCGTAGGGGCTAGCGGGAACTCCTACGAGCAGTACTTC.

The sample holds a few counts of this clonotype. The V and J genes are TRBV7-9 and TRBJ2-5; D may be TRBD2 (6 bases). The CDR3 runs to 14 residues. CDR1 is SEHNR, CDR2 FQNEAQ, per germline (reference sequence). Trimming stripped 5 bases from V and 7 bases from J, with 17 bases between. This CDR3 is CASSETGTEGTQYF. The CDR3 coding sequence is TGTGCCAGCAGCGAAACCGGGACGGAGGGGACCCAGTACTTC.

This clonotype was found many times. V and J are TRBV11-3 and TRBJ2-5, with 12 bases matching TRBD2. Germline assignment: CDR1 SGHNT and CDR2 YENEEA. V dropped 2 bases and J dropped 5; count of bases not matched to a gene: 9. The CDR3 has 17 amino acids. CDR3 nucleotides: TGTGCCAGCAGCTTACTCGGACTAGCGGGATCCGTGGAGACCCAGTACTTC. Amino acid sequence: CASSLLGLAGSVETQYF. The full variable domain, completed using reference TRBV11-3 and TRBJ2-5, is EAGVVQSPRYKIIEKKQPVAFWCNPISGHNTLYWYLQNLGQGPELLIRYENEEAVDDSQLPKDRFSAERLKGVDSTLKIQPAELGDSAVYLCASSLLGLAGSVETQYFGPGTRLLVL.

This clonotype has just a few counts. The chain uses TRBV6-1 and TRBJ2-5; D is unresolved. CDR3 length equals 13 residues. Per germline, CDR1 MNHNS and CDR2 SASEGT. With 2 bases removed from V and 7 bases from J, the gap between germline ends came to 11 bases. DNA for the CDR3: TGTGCCAGCAGTGAAATTGTATGGGGGACCCAGTACTTC. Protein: CASSEIVWGTQYF.

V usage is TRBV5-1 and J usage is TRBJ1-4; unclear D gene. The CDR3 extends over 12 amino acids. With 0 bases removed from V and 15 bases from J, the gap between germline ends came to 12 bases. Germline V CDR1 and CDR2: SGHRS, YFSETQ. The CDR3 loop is CASSLDGLTMFF. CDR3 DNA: TGCGCCAGCAGCTTGGATGGTCTGACGATGTTTTTT.

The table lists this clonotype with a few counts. In DNA, the CDR3 is TGTGCCAGCAACTCGGGCGGGGCCGGGGAGCTGTTTTTT. This encodes CASNSGGAGELFF. V is TRBV27 and J is TRBJ2-2, with D possibly matching TRBD2 (6 bases). Germline lookup yields CDR1 MNHEY and CDR2 SMNVEV (reference sequence). Trimming left V 7 bases short and J 6 bases short, with 12 bases between. This CDR3 region has 13 residues.

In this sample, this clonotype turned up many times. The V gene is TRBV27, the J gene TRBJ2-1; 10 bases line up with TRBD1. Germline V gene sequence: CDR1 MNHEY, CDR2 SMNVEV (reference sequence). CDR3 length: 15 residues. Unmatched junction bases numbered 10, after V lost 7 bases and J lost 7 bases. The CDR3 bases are TGTGCCAGCAACCGCAATGGACAGGGGGATAATGAGCAGTTCTTC. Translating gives CASNRNGQGDNEQFF.

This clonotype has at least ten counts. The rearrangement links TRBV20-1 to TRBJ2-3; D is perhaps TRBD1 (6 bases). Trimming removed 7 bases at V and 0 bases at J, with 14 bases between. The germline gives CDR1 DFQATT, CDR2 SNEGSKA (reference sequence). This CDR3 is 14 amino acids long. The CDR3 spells CSGHWDTSTDTQYF. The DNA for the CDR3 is TGCAGTGGACATTGGGACACCAGCACAGATACGCAGTATTTT.

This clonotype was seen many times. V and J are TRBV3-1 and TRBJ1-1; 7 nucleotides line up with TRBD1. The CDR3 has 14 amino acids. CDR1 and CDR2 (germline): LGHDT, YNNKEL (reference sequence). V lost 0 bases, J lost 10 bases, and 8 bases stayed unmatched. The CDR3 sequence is CASSQDQRGRSAFF. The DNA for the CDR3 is TGTGCCAGCAGCCAAGATCAAAGGGGGCGGTCAGCTTTCTTT.

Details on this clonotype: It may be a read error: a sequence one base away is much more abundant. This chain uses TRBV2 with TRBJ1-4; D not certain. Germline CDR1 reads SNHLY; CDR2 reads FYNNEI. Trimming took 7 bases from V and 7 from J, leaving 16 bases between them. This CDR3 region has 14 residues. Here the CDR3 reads CASTELAVGEKLFF. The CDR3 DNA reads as TGTGCCAGCACTGAGTTGGCAGTTGGTGAAAAACTGTTTTTT.

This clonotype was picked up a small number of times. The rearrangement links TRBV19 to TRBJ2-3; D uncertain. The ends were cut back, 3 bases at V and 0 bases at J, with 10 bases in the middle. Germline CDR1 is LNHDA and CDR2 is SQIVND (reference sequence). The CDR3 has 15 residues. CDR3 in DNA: TGTGCCAGTAGTATTAGCCCAGACAGCACAGATACGCAGTATTTT. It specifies CASSISPDSTDTQYF.

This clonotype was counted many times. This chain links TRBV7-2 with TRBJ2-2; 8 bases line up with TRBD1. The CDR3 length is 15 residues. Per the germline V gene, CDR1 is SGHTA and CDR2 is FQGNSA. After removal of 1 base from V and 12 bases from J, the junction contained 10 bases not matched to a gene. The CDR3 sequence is CASSLVARGQGKLFF. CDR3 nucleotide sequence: TGTGCCAGCAGCTTAGTGGCCAGGGGGCAAGGCAAGCTGTTTTTT.

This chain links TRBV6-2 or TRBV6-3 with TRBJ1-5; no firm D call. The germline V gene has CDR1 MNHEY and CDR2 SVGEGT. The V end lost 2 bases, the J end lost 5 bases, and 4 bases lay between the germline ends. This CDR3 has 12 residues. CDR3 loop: CASSYGYQPQHF. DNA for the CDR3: TGTGCCAGCAGTTACGGGTATCAGCCCCAGCATTTT.

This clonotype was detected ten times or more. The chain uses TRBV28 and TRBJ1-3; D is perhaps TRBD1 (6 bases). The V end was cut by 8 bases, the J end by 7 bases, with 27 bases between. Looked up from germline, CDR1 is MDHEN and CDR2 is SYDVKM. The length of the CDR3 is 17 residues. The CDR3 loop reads CASLEGSETGRWNTIYF. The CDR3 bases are TGTGCCAGCTTAGAGGGGTCCGAGACAGGACGGTGGAACACCATATATTTT. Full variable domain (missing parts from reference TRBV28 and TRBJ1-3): DVKVTQSSRYLVKRTGEKVFLECVQDMDHENMFWYRQDPGLGLRLIYFSYDVKMKEKGDIPEGYSVSREKKERFSLILESASTNQTSMYLCASLEGSETGRWNTIYFGEGSWLTVV.

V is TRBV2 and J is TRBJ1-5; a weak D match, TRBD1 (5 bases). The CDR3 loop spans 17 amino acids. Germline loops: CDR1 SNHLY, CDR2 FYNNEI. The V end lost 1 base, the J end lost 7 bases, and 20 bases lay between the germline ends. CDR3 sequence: CASSEEREAAGRQPQHF. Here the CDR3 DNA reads TGTGCCAGCAGTGAAGAAAGGGAGGCGGCAGGGAGGCAGCCCCAGCATTTT. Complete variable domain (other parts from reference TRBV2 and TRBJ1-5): EPEVTQTPSHQVTQMGQEVILRCVPISNHLYFYWYRQILGQKVEFLVSFYNNEISEKSEIFDDQFSVERPDGSNFTLKIRSTKLEDSAMYFCASSEEREAAGRQPQHFGDGTRLSIL.

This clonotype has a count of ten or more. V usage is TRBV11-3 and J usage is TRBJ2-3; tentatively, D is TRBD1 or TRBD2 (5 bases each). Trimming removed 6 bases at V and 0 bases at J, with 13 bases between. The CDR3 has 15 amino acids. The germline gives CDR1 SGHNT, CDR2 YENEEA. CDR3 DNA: TGTGCCAGCAGATTCGAGGGGTTCAGCACAGATACGCAGTATTTT. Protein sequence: CASRFEGFSTDTQYF. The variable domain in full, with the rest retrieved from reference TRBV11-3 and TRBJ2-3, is EAGVVQSPRYKIIEKKQPVAFWCNPISGHNTLYWYLQNLGQGPELLIRYENEEAVDDSQLPKDRFSAERLKGVDSTLKIQPAELGDSAVYLCASRFEGFSTDTQYFGPGTRLTVL.

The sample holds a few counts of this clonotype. The CDR3 loop reads CASSPQGVFNYGYTF. DNA for the CDR3: TGTGCCAGCAGTCCCCAGGGGGTTTTTAACTATGGCTACACCTTC. This sequence joins TRBV6-1 and TRBJ1-2; 7 nucleotides line up with TRBD1. Per germline, CDR1 MNHNS and CDR2 SASEGT. V dropped 5 bases and J dropped 1; count of bases not matched to a gene: 7. This CDR3 is 15 amino acids long.

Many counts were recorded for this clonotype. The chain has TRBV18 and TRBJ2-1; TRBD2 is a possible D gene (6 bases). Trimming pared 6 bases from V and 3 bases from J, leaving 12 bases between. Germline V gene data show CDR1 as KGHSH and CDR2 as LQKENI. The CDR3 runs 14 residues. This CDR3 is CASSWGEIYNEQFF. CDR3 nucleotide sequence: TGTGCCAGCTCGTGGGGGGAGATCTACAATGAGCAGTTCTTC.

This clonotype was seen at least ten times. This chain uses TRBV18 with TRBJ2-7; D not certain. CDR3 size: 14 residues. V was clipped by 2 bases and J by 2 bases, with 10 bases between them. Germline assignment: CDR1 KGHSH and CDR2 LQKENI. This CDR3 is CASSPTAVTYEQYF. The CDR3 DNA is TGTGCCAGCTCACCAACAGCAGTAACCTACGAGCAGTACTTC.

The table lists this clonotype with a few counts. CDR3 sequence: CATSDPSQGNEKLFF. CDR3 coding DNA: TGTGCCACCAGTGACCCAAGCCAGGGGAATGAAAAACTGTTTTTT. The chain carries TRBV24-1 and TRBJ1-4; D is possibly TRBD1 (6 bases). Germline V gene sequence: CDR1 KGHDR, CDR2 SFDVKD. V shed 4 bases and J shed 5 bases, with 13 bases lying between them. The CDR3 consists of 15 residues.

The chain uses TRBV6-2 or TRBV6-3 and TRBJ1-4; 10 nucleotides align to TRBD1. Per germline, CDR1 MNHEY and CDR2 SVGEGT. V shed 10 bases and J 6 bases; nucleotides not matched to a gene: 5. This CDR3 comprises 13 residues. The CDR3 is CATRTGGYEKLFF. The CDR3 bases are TGTGCCACCAGGACAGGGGGGTATGAAAAACTGTTTTTT.

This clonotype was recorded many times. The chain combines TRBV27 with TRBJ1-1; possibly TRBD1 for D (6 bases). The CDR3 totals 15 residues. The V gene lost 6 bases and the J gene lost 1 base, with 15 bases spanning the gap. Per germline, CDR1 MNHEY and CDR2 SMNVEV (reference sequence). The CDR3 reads CASRLQGLGNTEAFF. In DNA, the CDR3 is TGTGCCAGCAGGCTACAGGGACTAGGGAACACTGAAGCTTTCTTT.